What follows is one TCR beta chain and its context. The sample comes from a study of shared clonotypes between healthy human individuals. The naive CD8 subset, CD45RO-negative cells positively selected for CCR7, excluded terminally differentiated effector memory CD45RA+ cells. The CDR3 spans 15 residues. Germline V gene data show CDR1 as SGHRS and CDR2 as YFSETQ. V dropped 2 bases and J dropped 8 bases, with 17 bases sitting between them. Clones were sequenced by immunoSEQ multiplex PCR, and TCRdb holds only the in-frame ones, with some missing. In the table there are around 2,100,000 clones, just under 95% of which are singletons.

The sample was naive CD8+ T cells sorted from blood. The clonotype was recovered from a man aged 18 to 29 in good health. This rearrangement joins TRBV5-1 to TRBJ2-1; D ambiguous. The CDR3 loop reads CASSFRAPGGDEQFF. DNA for the CDR3: TGCGCCAGCAGCTTCCGGGCTCCAGGCGGCGATGAGCAGTTCTTC. Complete variable domain (other parts from reference TRBV5-1 and TRBJ2-1): KAGVTQTPRYLIKTRGQQVTLSCSPISGHRSVSWYQQTPGQGLQFLFEYFSETQRNKGNFPGRFSGRQFSNSRSEMNVSTLELGDSALYLCASSFRAPGGDEQFFGPGTRLTVL.